This T cell receptor (beta chain) was obtained from a study of shared clonotypes between healthy human individuals. CDR1 is MDHEN, CDR2 SYDVKM, per germline. The CDR3 sequence is 13 residues long. V shed 5 bases and J 8 bases; nucleotides not matched to a gene: 8. The table came from immunoSEQ multiplex PCR; TCRdb's copy has only in-frame clones and leaves some out. The table includes roughly 500,000 clones, roughly 83% detected once. This clonotype was sampled from a middle-aged woman in good health. Some clones in this sample may be carry-over from other donors' samples. The sample was PBMCs. V gene TRBV28 combines with J gene TRBJ1-2; TRBD1 aligns across 7 bases. The CDR3 DNA follows: TGTGCCAGCAGTGTGCCACAGGGGCGGGGCTACACCTTC. Translating gives CASSVPQGRGYTF.